This T cell receptor beta chain comes out of a study of T cells in Graves' hyperthyroidism and ophthalmopathy. Study as a whole: Before any treatment, at initial diagnosis, peripheral blood was collected.

Each person with ophthalmopathy scored at least 3 on the Clinical Activity Score, reached NOSPECS grade 4 or higher, and had been ill under 3 months. Germline V lookup: CDR1 MNHNS, CDR2 SASEGT. The CDR3 is made up of 12 amino acids. The ends were cut back, 8 bases at V and 7 bases at J, with 12 bases in the middle. Authors of the study amplified TCR beta CDR3 regions from RNA transcripts. A set of HTBI primers served as the primers for a first-round RT-PCR of the TCR CDR3. TCRdb redid the calling of the multiplex PCR reads with MiXCR, one entry per CDR3 protein. Seen here are hundreds of thousands of distinct CDR3 sequences, roughly 14% observed once, and the top ten hold under 15%. This clonotype has at least ten counts.

The chain uses TRBV6-1 and TRBJ1-5; tentative D call: TRBD1 (5 bases). The receptor was derived from a man between 18 and 29 years old with Graves' ophthalmopathy. Sequencing was carried out using blood. CDR3 sequence: CASQSGDQPQHF. In DNA, the CDR3 is TGTGCCAGCCAGTCGGGGGACCAGCCCCAGCATTTT.